A single sample gave rise to the 21 T cell receptor beta chains below, sequenced in a study of T-cell memory formation after mild COVID-19. TCRdb re-called the 5' RACE reads with MiXCR, one entry per CDR3 protein. The sample carries about 350,000 distinct CDR3 sequences, roughly an eighth recorded once. Sequenced input: PBMCs or a T cell subset sorted from them (not recorded which). The receptors shown here come from a man between 18 and 35 years old who had mild COVID-19 (a few samples of this study predate the infection). Cell type and time point are not known.

In this sample, this clonotype turned up a few times. In DNA form, the CDR3 reads TGTGCCAGCAGTGTCCGGGGGCGGCAAGAGACCCAGTACTTC. This encodes CASSVRGRQETQYF. The gene calls are TRBV28 and TRBJ2-5; D possibly matches TRBD1 or TRBD2 (6 bases each). CDR3 length: 14 residues. CDR1 and CDR2 (germline): MDHEN, SYDVKM. V lost 5 bases and J lost 2, with 12 bases in between.

The chain uses TRBV4-1 and TRBJ2-2; D gene uncertain. The CDR3 is made up of 15 amino acids. Germline values: CDR1 MGHRA, CDR2 YSYEKL. Trimming left V 0 bases short and J 2 bases short, with 7 bases between. DNA of the CDR3: TGCGCCAGCAGCCAAGACAGGAGAAACACCGGGGAGCTGTTTTTT. Amino acids: CASSQDRRNTGELFF.

This clonotype was counted many times. The J gene is TRBJ2-3, the V gene TRBV11-2; 12 bases match TRBD2. Per the germline V gene, CDR1 is SGHAT and CDR2 is FQNNGV. This CDR3 comprises 16 residues. With 5 bases clipped from V and 7 bases from J, the junction kept 10 bases outside the gene matches. The CDR3 spells CASSQTLGLAGYTQYF. The CDR3 bases are TGTGCCAGCAGCCAAACCTTGGGACTAGCGGGTTATACGCAGTATTTT.

This chain links TRBV12-3 or TRBV12-4 with TRBJ2-4; TRBD1 matches 8 bases. The CDR3 length is 16 residues. The ends lost 3 bases at V and 0 bases at J; junction bases unmatched: 4. The DNA of the CDR3 is TGTGCCAGCAGTTTTCGACAGGGGAGAGCCAAAAACATTCAGTACTTC. Protein: CASSFRQGRAKNIQYF.

The sample holds a few counts of this clonotype. The chain combines TRBV6-2 or TRBV6-3 with TRBJ2-7; D unclear. The CDR3 spans 13 residues. Trimming shortened V by 6 bases and J by 1 base, and 10 bases separated the two germline ends. CDR1 is MNHEY and CDR2 is SVGEGT in the germline V gene. CDR3 in amino acids: CASSPGRSYEQYV. CDR3 in DNA: TGTGCCAGCAGCCCAGGAAGGTCCTACGAGCAGTACGTC.

The table lists this clonotype with a few counts. The chain is built from TRBV11-2 and TRBJ1-2; no firm D call. The length of the CDR3 is 14 residues. Trimming cost V 0 bases and J 8 bases, with 13 bases left between them. Germline-derived CDR1 and CDR2 are SGHAT and FQNNGV. CDR3 in DNA: TGTGCCAGCAGCTTAGATCAAGCTGGGTACGGCTACACCTTC. Translated: CASSLDQAGYGYTF.

The chain carries TRBV20-1 and TRBJ1-2, with TRBD1 as a possible D gene (5 bases). Germline V lookup: CDR1 DFQATT, CDR2 SNEGSKA (reference sequence). The CDR3 covers 13 residues. With 1 base removed from V and 2 bases from J, the gap between germline ends came to 8 bases. CDR3 DNA: TGCAGTGCTAGAGGAAGGGGAAACTATGGCTACACCTTC. It translates to CSARGRGNYGYTF.

The chain couples TRBV4-1 to TRBJ2-7; 11 nucleotides match TRBD2. CDR1 and CDR2 (germline): MGHRA, YSYEKL. V was clipped by 1 base and J by 2 bases; unmatched bases: 1. There are 15 residues in the CDR3. CDR3 protein: CASSQGLAGTYEQYF. The CDR3 DNA sequence: TGCGCCAGCAGCCAAGGACTAGCGGGGACCTACGAGCAGTACTTC.

V gene TRBV12-5 combines with J gene TRBJ2-7; D is perhaps TRBD2 (6 bases). The CDR3 length is 15 residues. Looked up from germline, CDR1 is LGHNT and CDR2 is FRNRAP. The V gene lost 2 bases and the J gene lost 3 bases, with 14 bases spanning the gap. This CDR3 is CASGLPDNGSYEQYV. The DNA for the CDR3 is TGTGCTAGTGGTTTGCCTGACAACGGGAGCTACGAGCAGTACGTC.

This clonotype was seen more than once but under ten times. The genes are TRBV5-1 and TRBJ2-5, with TRBD1 as a possible D gene (6 bases). Trimming removed 0 bases from V and 4 bases from J, with 16 bases in between. The CDR3 length is 16 residues. CDR1 and CDR2 from the germline V gene are SGHRS and YFSETQ. The CDR3 here is CASSLVAGVGSETQYF. The CDR3 DNA reads as TGCGCCAGCAGCTTGGTGGCAGGGGTCGGGTCAGAGACCCAGTACTTC.

This clonotype was seen repeatedly, ten times or more. The genes are TRBV20-1 and TRBJ2-1; 12 bases match TRBD2. In germline, CDR1 is DFQATT, CDR2 SNEGSKA (reference sequence). The CDR3 runs to 16 residues. V shed 6 bases and J 4 bases; nucleotides not matched to a gene: 10. CDR3 in DNA: TGCAGTGCCCACCGAACTAGCGGGGGGACTTACAATGAGCAGTTCTTC. This codes for CSAHRTSGGTYNEQFF.

This chain links TRBV7-9 with TRBJ1-2; 8 nucleotides line up with TRBD1. Germline values: CDR1 SEHNR, CDR2 FQNEAQ (reference sequence). The CDR3 extends over 16 amino acids. The V gene end was trimmed by 5 bases and the J gene end by 3 bases; junction bases not matched to a gene: 11. This CDR3 reads CASSRERTGYYYGYTF. In DNA form, the CDR3 reads TGTGCCAGCAGCAGAGAACGGACAGGGTATTACTATGGCTACACCTTC.

The chain carries TRBV10-3 and TRBJ2-3; no reliable D call. The CDR3 extends over 14 amino acids. V lost 6 bases and J 5 bases, leaving 15 bases between the germline ends. Germline V gene lookup returns CDR1 ENHRY and CDR2 SYGVKD. The CDR3 reads CAISLSLPGDTQYF. The CDR3 DNA follows: TGTGCCATCAGCCTATCGCTTCCGGGAGATACGCAGTATTTT.

The chain combines TRBV6-5 with TRBJ2-3; no firm D call. There are 15 residues in the CDR3. Germline lookup yields CDR1 MNHEY and CDR2 SVGAGI. The V end lost 2 bases, the J end lost 2 bases, and 11 bases lay between the germline ends. The CDR3 sequence: CASSYRLVSTDTQYF. In DNA form, the CDR3 reads TGTGCCAGCAGTTACAGGCTAGTTTCCACAGATACGCAGTATTTT.

This clonotype came up a few times. This chain uses TRBV5-5 with TRBJ2-5; D not resolved. Germline V CDR1 and CDR2: SGHKS, YYEKEE (reference sequence). The V end lost 6 bases, the J end lost 4 bases, and 19 bases lay between the germline ends. This CDR3 comprises 15 residues. CDR3 sequence reads: CASTFPPGPTETQYF. The CDR3 DNA follows: TGTGCCAGCACCTTTCCTCCTGGGCCCACAGAGACCCAGTACTTC.

The chain employs TRBV4-1 and TRBJ2-5; the D is unclear. The germline V gene has CDR1 MGHRA and CDR2 YSYEKL. The CDR3 has 15 amino acids. The V end was cut by 0 bases, the J end by 4 bases, with 12 bases between. The CDR3 sequence: CASSQENWRPETQYF. CDR3 in DNA: TGCGCCAGCAGCCAAGAGAACTGGCGCCCAGAGACCCAGTACTTC.

With regard to this clonotype: The junction shows a germline mismatch at one end, possibly a read error. This chain joins TRBV2 and TRBJ2-1; 7 bases align to TRBD1. CDR1 and CDR2 (germline): SNHLY, FYNNEI. This CDR3 comprises 13 residues. The CDR3 bases are TGTGCCAGCAGCACACAGACAGTACAGGGGTTCACCTTC. This encodes CASSTQTVQGFTF. The full variable domain, with the rest looked up from reference TRBV2 and TRBJ2-1, is EPEVTQTPSHQVTQMGQEVILRCVPISNHLYFYWYRQILGQKVEFLVSFYNNEISEKSEIFDDQFSVERPDGSNFTLKIRSTKLEDSAMYFCASSTQTVQGFTFGPGTRLTVL.

This chain connects TRBV7-9 to TRBJ2-1; D may be TRBD2 (6 bases). Germline V gene data show CDR1 as SEHNR and CDR2 as FQNEAQ (reference sequence). The CDR3 contains 14 residues. V was clipped by 3 bases and J by 7 bases, with 13 bases between them. The CDR3 DNA reads TGTGCCAGCAGCTTTACCGGGGACTCGAATGAGCAGTTCTTC. Translation gives CASSFTGDSNEQFF.

Of note for this clonotype: A much larger clone differs by one base, so this may be a read error. The chain joins TRBV12-3 or TRBV12-4 to TRBJ2-4; 7 bases agree with TRBD1. This CDR3 is 14 amino acids long. The CDR3 nucleotides read TGTGACAGCAGTTTACAGGGGGCCAAAAACATTCAGTACTTC. The encoded protein is CDSSLQGAKNIQYF.

This clonotype was counted ten times or more. This chain links TRBV24-1 with TRBJ2-2; D gene unclear. The CDR3 loop spans 14 amino acids. Trimming took 2 bases from V and 0 from J, leaving 3 bases between them. Per the germline V gene, CDR1 is KGHDR and CDR2 is SFDVKD. This CDR3 reads CATSDWTNTGELFF. DNA of the CDR3: TGTGCCACCAGTGATTGGACGAACACCGGGGAGCTGTTTTTT.

The chain recombines TRBV7-9 with TRBJ1-5; 7 bases are shared with TRBD1. The germline CDR1 and CDR2 sequences are SEHNR and FQNEAQ (reference sequence). CDR3 length: 14 residues. Trimming took 8 bases from V and 6 from J; bases not matched to a gene: 10. CDR3 region: CASGEGALSQPQHF. The DNA of the CDR3 is TGTGCCAGCGGGGAGGGGGCTCTAAGTCAGCCCCAGCATTTT. The full variable domain, rest sourced from reference TRBV7-9 and TRBJ1-5, is DTGVSQNPRHKITKRGQNVTFRCDPISEHNRLYWYRQTLGQGPEFLTYFQNEAQLEKSRLLSDRFSAERPKGSFSTLEIQRTEQGDSAMYLCASGEGALSQPQHFGDGTRLSIL.